Listed below are T cell receptor beta chains from one sample, sequenced in a study of cytomegalovirus exposure and HLA in healthy donors. The table came from immunoSEQ multiplex PCR; TCRdb's copy has only in-frame clones and leaves some out. The data contain 250,000 to 350,000 clones, about nine tenths of them seen just once; the ten biggest clones take up about 0.8%. Sequencing used PBMCs. The origin of the receptors is a woman between 18 and 29 years old in good health and CMV-seronegative. Both conserved end residues are part of each CDR3.

TRBV4-1	TRBJ2-7	CASSQGVAEGHEQYF
TRBV2	TRBJ2-7	CASSEGQPPYEQYF
TRBV6-5	TRBJ2-2	CASSYSHGRYTGELFF
TRBV7-2	TRBJ2-5	CASSLVAGAEGETQYF
TRBV5-4	TRBJ2-7	CASSSAGGTYEQYF
TRBV28	TRBJ1-1	CASSEQGFMNTEAFF
TRBV7-8	TRBJ2-7	CASSLGAAAYEQYF
TRBV7-9	TRBJ2-1	CASSILAGGSYNEQFF
TRBV27	TRBJ2-3	CASSMQAGGAFTQYF
TRBV7-9	TRBJ1-5	CASSPGPFSPQHF
TRBV28	TRBJ2-7	CASSFASWAYEQYF
TRBV4-1	TRBJ1-3	CASSLSLDSGNTIYF
TRBV6-1	TRBJ1-4	CASSEAYGGQGGEKLFF
TRBV25-1	TRBJ2-3	CASSGPSGGITDTQYF
TRBV19	TRBJ2-5	CASSIQDRFWSQEETQYF
TRBV4-2	TRBJ2-7	CASSQDSNGYEQYF
TRBV29-1	TRBJ1-1	CSVHGQLNTEAFF
TRBV7-9	TRBJ2-7	CASSSNAGLPMWQYF
TRBV29-1	TRBJ2-3	CSVDRGTDTQYF
TRBV28	TRBJ2-7	CASSSGTETSQYF
TRBV2	TRBJ1-1	CASSDQGLDEAFF
TRBV25-1	TRBJ2-7	CACRRGSYEQYF
TRBV4-1	TRBJ2-7	CASSQNELAGAYEQYF
TRBV6-5	TRBJ2-3	CASGGTGRGDTQYF
TRBV6-5	TRBJ2-3	CASRLERDTQYF
TRBV5-1	TRBJ1-5	CASSLGDSSNQPQHF
TRBV2	TRBJ1-5	CASSAQGEEPQHF
TRBV5-1	TRBJ2-7	CATGSGVGTYEQYF
TRBV27	TRBJ1-2	CASRDRAHGYTF
TRBV15	TRBJ2-3	CATSRDFLIDTQYF
TRBV5-4	TRBJ2-7	CASSFDRYYEQYF
TRBV6-5	TRBJ1-5	CASSSTGAYSNQPQHF
TRBV2	TRBJ2-1	CASRASRAEQFF
TRBV5-1	TRBJ2-7	CASGEGTSPYEQYF
TRBV13	TRBJ2-3	CASSGPGLAGRDTQYF
TRBV9	TRBJ2-7	CASSAGIGGSYEQYF
TRBV4-1	TRBJ2-7	CASSHPAGGGYEQYF
TRBV7-2	TRBJ2-1	CASSLGGAGGYNEQFF
TRBV15	TRBJ2-1	CATSRDRLAGYQQFF
TRBV27	TRBJ2-7	CASSFGGGSWEQYF
TRBV6-5	TRBJ2-1	CASRKPGLAYNEQFF
TRBV5-4	TRBJ2-7	CASSFSGSYEQYF
TRBV6-5	TRBJ2-7	CASSRTSEITYEQYF
TRBV7-6	TRBJ1-4	CASSLPALQGANEKLFF
TRBV30	TRBJ1-2	CAWSVLGGGGGYTF
TRBV28	TRBJ2-5	CASSLSGSGKTQYF
TRBV14	TRBJ1-5	CASSQGRGSNQPQHF
TRBV18	TRBJ2-7	CASSPGTGSSEQYF